These 31 T cell receptor beta chains came from one sample sequenced in a study of neurological immune-mediated disorders. TCRdb re-analysed the 5' RACE reads in MiXCR, keeping a single row per CDR3 protein. The sample includes tens of thousands of distinct CDR3 sequences, around 3.9% of them seen just once. Sequencing was carried out using PBMCs. Source of these receptors: a man aged 30 to 45 with multiple sclerosis.

This clonotype was detected ten times or more. The genes are TRBV6-1 and TRBJ1-1; D unclear. The V gene lost 2 bases and the J gene lost 6 bases, with 16 bases spanning the gap. This CDR3 has 15 amino acids. Germline V gene data show CDR1 as MNHNS and CDR2 as SASEGT. The DNA for the CDR3 is TGTGCCAGCAGTGAAACGTCGTTGGGTCCTGCTGAAGCTTTCTTT. Translation: CASSETSLGPAEAFF.

This clonotype was counted at least ten times. This chain joins TRBV6-5 and TRBJ2-7; D gene unclear. Germline CDR1 and CDR2: MNHEY and SVGAGI. Between the trimmed V and J ends, which lost 5 bases and 1 base, there was a span of 12 bases. The CDR3 loop spans 14 amino acids. CDR3 sequence: CASSPAGQSYEQYF. The CDR3 bases are TGTGCCAGCAGTCCCGCCGGGCAGTCCTACGAGCAGTACTTC.

This clonotype was counted at least ten times. This rearrangement joins TRBV20-1 to TRBJ1-4; D not certain. The CDR3 totals 14 residues. Trimming stripped 2 bases from V and 8 bases from J, with 15 bases between. Germline V gives CDR1 DFQATT, CDR2 SNEGSKA (reference sequence). DNA for the CDR3: TGCAGTGCTAGAAGTGAGTCCCCTCGGGAAAAACTGTTTTTT. This encodes CSARSESPREKLFF.

In this sample, this clonotype turned up many times. The CDR3 region is CASSPGPGPDTEAFF. For the CDR3, the DNA is TGTGCCAGCAGCCCCGGACCTGGCCCGGACACTGAAGCTTTCTTT. The chain combines TRBV11-2 with TRBJ1-1; no clear D. The germline V gene encodes CDR1 SGHAT and CDR2 FQNNGV. V shed 5 bases and J shed 3 bases, with 16 bases lying between them. CDR3 length equals 15 residues.

This clonotype was observed many times. This chain uses TRBV5-5 with TRBJ1-5, with D possibly TRBD1 on 5 matching bases. V gave up 4 bases and J gave up 3 bases, with 11 bases separating them. This CDR3 is built from 14 residues. Germline CDR1 SGHKS, CDR2 YYEKEE (reference sequence). CDR3 sequence reads: CASSPDSDNQPQHF. The CDR3 DNA sequence: TGTGCCAGCAGCCCCGACAGTGACAATCAGCCCCAGCATTTT.

This clonotype has at least ten counts. The chain is built from TRBV7-8 and TRBJ2-1; 14 positions agree with TRBD2. This CDR3 has 17 residues. The ends lost 3 bases at V and 3 bases at J; junction bases unmatched: 4. Per germline, CDR1 SGHVS and CDR2 FQNEAQ. DNA for the CDR3: TGTGCCAGCAGCTTCGGACTAGCGGGAGGCTACTACAATGAGCAGTTCTTC. Its translation: CASSFGLAGGYYNEQFF.

In its sample, this clonotype was seen many times. In DNA, the CDR3 is TGTGCCAGCAGTTACGGCCTAGCGGGGTACTCAGATACGCAGTATTTT. It translates to CASSYGLAGYSDTQYF. The chain recombines TRBV6-6 with TRBJ2-3, with 9 bases matching TRBD2. This CDR3 comprises 16 residues. V lost 2 bases and J lost 4; bases outside the gene matches: 7. Germline-derived CDR1 and CDR2 are MNHNY and SVGAGI (reference sequence).

This clonotype was counted at least ten times. This chain connects TRBV9 to TRBJ2-1; the match to TRBD1 covers 8 bases. CDR1 SGDLS and CDR2 YYNGEE come from the germline V gene. The V gene end was trimmed by 4 bases and the J gene end by 0 bases; junction bases not matched to a gene: 3. The CDR3 runs 15 residues. The CDR3 protein is CASSPQGASYNEQFF. CDR3 nucleotide sequence: TGTGCCAGCAGCCCTCAGGGGGCCTCCTACAATGAGCAGTTCTTC.

This clonotype was detected only a few times. The chain employs TRBV13 and TRBJ2-3; 10 nucleotides agree with TRBD1. The V segment lost 4 bases and the J segment 5 bases; nucleotides outside the gene matches: 9. The germline V gene encodes CDR1 PRHDT and CDR2 FYEKMQ (reference sequence). CDR3 length equals 16 residues. The CDR3 DNA reads TGTGCCAGCAGCTCATACCGGGACAGGGGTGGAGATACGCAGTATTTT. It yields the protein CASSSYRDRGGDTQYF.

The V call is TRBV20-1, the J call TRBJ1-4, with D possibly TRBD1 on 5 matching bases. CDR1 DFQATT and CDR2 SNEGSKA come from the germline V gene (reference sequence). The CDR3 covers 16 residues. Trimming took 0 bases from V and 5 from J, leaving 16 bases between them. This CDR3 reads CSARDRGRGRNEKLFF. In DNA form, the CDR3 reads TGCAGTGCTAGAGATCGGGGTAGGGGACGAAATGAAAAACTGTTTTTT.

In this sample, this clonotype turned up many times. The chain joins TRBV7-9 to TRBJ2-1, with D unresolved. The V end was cut by 2 bases, the J end by 12 bases, with 11 bases between. This CDR3 region has 12 residues. Germline V gives CDR1 SEHNR, CDR2 FQNEAQ (reference sequence). DNA for the CDR3: TGTGCCAGCAGCTTATGGTCCCTCGGGCAGTTCTTC. Its protein is CASSLWSLGQFF. Drawing the rest from reference TRBV7-9 and TRBJ2-1, the complete variable domain is DTGVSQNPRHKITKRGQNVTFRCDPISEHNRLYWYRQTLGQGPEFLTYFQNEAQLEKSRLLSDRFSAERPKGSFSTLEIQRTEQGDSAMYLCASSLWSLGQFFGPGTRLTVL.

This clonotype has a count of ten or more. The rearrangement uses TRBV27 and TRBJ2-1; D is unresolved. Per germline, CDR1 MNHEY and CDR2 SMNVEV (reference sequence). The CDR3 is 11 amino acids. The ends were cut back, 5 bases at V and 3 bases at J, with 2 bases in the middle. The CDR3 nucleotides are TGTGCCAGCAGTAACTACAATGAGCAGTTCTTC. It is translated as CASSNYNEQFF.

Ten or more counts support this clonotype. The chain uses TRBV3-1 and TRBJ2-7; D uncertain. V was pared by 4 bases and J by 2 bases, with 18 bases between. Looked up from germline, CDR1 is LGHDT and CDR2 is YNNKEL (reference sequence). The CDR3 extends over 16 amino acids. The CDR3 here is CASSPTTPDLTYEQYF. CDR3 in DNA: TGTGCCAGCAGCCCAACCACCCCGGATTTGACCTACGAGCAGTACTTC.

This clonotype occurred many times. V gene TRBV7-8 combines with J gene TRBJ2-5; perhaps TRBD1 as D (6 bases). The ends were cut back, 5 bases at V and 2 bases at J, with 12 bases in the middle. This CDR3 has 14 amino acids. CDR1 is SGHVS and CDR2 is FQNEAQ in the germline V gene. The DNA of the CDR3 is TGTGCCAGCAGCGAAAACAGGGAACAAGAGACCCAGTACTTC. The encoded protein is CASSENREQETQYF.

This clonotype is categorized as medium-sized (0.01 to 0.1%). V is TRBV3-1 and J is TRBJ2-1; no firm D call. The V and J ends lost 5 bases and 8 bases respectively, with 13 bases between them. This CDR3 is built from 13 residues. The germline V gene has CDR1 LGHDT and CDR2 YNNKEL (reference sequence). The CDR3 sequence is CASSFRLGHEQFF. Written as DNA, the CDR3 is TGTGCCAGCAGCTTTCGACTTGGGCATGAGCAGTTCTTC.

The sample holds many counts of this clonotype. The genes are TRBV4-1 and TRBJ1-1; 9 nucleotides match TRBD1. Germline V gives CDR1 MGHRA, CDR2 YSYEKL. The CDR3 consists of 15 residues. V was pared by 3 bases and J by 1 base, with 3 bases of the junction left unmatched. This CDR3 reads CASSHRQGGNTEAFF. The DNA for the CDR3 is TGCGCCAGCAGCCACCGACAGGGGGGGAACACTGAAGCTTTCTTT.

This clonotype was picked up many times. This chain links TRBV7-2 with TRBJ1-1; 8 bases agree with TRBD1. Per germline, CDR1 SGHTA and CDR2 FQGNSA. There are 15 residues in the CDR3. Unmatched junction bases numbered 11, after V lost 5 bases and J lost 6 bases. CDR3 loop: CASSPRTGSGPEAFF. The CDR3 DNA reads as TGTGCCAGCAGCCCACGGACAGGGAGTGGACCTGAAGCTTTCTTT.

This clonotype occurred a few times. This chain joins TRBV4-1 and TRBJ2-3; TRBD2 is a possible D gene (5 bases). Germline values: CDR1 MGHRA, CDR2 YSYEKL. Trimming removed 0 bases at V and 12 bases at J, with 13 bases between. The CDR3 totals 13 residues. CDR3 sequence (DNA): TGCGCCAGCAGCCAAGATGGGGAGACTAATCAGTATTTT. As protein: CASSQDGETNQYF.

This clonotype occurred many times. V usage is TRBV20-1 and J usage is TRBJ1-1; 9 positions agree with TRBD1. The germline CDR1 and CDR2 sequences are DFQATT and SNEGSKA (reference sequence). The CDR3 contains 13 residues. CDR3 nucleotides: TGCAGCCCACACAGGGGGCGGGACACTGAAGCTTTCTTT. This translates into CSPHRGRDTEAFF.

This clonotype was seen at least ten times. The V gene is TRBV12-3 or TRBV12-4, the J gene TRBJ1-2; D is uncertain. V lost 0 bases and J 4 bases, leaving 6 bases between the germline ends. CDR3 length equals 13 residues. CDR3 sequence (DNA): TGTGCCAGCAGTTTAGCGCTAATCTATGGCTACACCTTC. Translation gives CASSLALIYGYTF.

This clonotype was counted a few times. One end of the junction varies from germline; a read error may be responsible. The CDR3 DNA reads as TGCGCCACCAGGCCAAGGGTTATTAGCAATCAGCCCCAGAATTTT. Protein: CATRPRVISNQPQNF. The chain is built from TRBV4-1 and TRBJ1-5; the D is unclear. Germline CDR1 is MGHRA and CDR2 is YSYEKL. The CDR3 length is 15 residues.

The table lists this clonotype with many counts. The gene calls are TRBV9 and TRBJ1-2, with TRBD1 matching 9 bases. The junction had 7 bases not matched to a gene; V was cut back by 3 bases and J by 7 bases. CDR3 size: 14 residues. CDR1 is SGDLS and CDR2 is YYNGEE in the germline V gene. This CDR3 is CASSGGQGSGGYTF. The CDR3 nucleotides are TGTGCCAGCAGCGGCGGACAGGGGAGTGGTGGCTACACCTTC.

This clonotype was recorded at least ten times. The chain carries TRBV7-6 and TRBJ2-7; possibly TRBD1 or TRBD2 for D (5 bases each). From germline, CDR1 is SGHVS and CDR2 FNYEAQ. The CDR3 has 14 amino acids. V lost 5 bases and J 2 bases, leaving 13 bases between the germline ends. CDR3: CASSHGTGAYEQYF. CDR3 nucleotide sequence: TGTGCCAGCAGCCACGGGACGGGTGCCTACGAGCAGTACTTC.

In this sample, this clonotype turned up many times. This sequence joins TRBV5-1 and TRBJ1-1; D is uncertain. The V end was cut by 4 bases, the J end by 1 base, with 11 bases between. Germline loops: CDR1 SGHRS, CDR2 YFSETQ. The CDR3 is 14 amino acids. The DNA for the CDR3 is TGCGCCAGCAGCGGCGGCCAGCCGAACACTGAAGCTTTCTTT. Protein product: CASSGGQPNTEAFF. Supplemented by reference TRBV5-1 and TRBJ1-1, the full variable domain reads KAGVTQTPRYLIKTRGQQVTLSCSPISGHRSVSWYQQTPGQGLQFLFEYFSETQRNKGNFPGRFSGRQFSNSRSEMNVSTLELGDSALYLCASSGGQPNTEAFFGQGTRLTVV.

The table lists this clonotype with many counts. J is TRBJ2-3 and V is TRBV7-2; maybe TRBD2 (5 bases). The CDR3 runs to 14 residues. Germline assignment: CDR1 SGHTA and CDR2 FQGNSA. With 3 bases removed from V and 4 bases from J, the gap between germline ends came to 11 bases. This chain's CDR3 is CASSFDRGSDTQYF. As DNA, the CDR3 is TGTGCCAGCAGCTTTGACCGGGGATCAGATACGCAGTATTTT.

The chain uses TRBV19 and TRBJ2-7, with D possibly TRBD1 on 5 matching bases. The CDR3 spans 12 residues. Germline CDR1 is LNHDA and CDR2 is SQIVND (reference sequence). V was cut by 7 bases and J by 2 bases, with 9 bases left in between. The DNA for the CDR3 is TGTGCCAGTAAACAGGACCCCTACGAGCAGTACTTC. Translated: CASKQDPYEQYF.

This clonotype has a count of ten or more. The chain is built from TRBV5-1 and TRBJ2-7; unclear D gene. This CDR3 spans 14 amino acids. Germline V gives CDR1 SGHRS, CDR2 YFSETQ. V shed 1 base and J shed 3 bases, with 11 bases lying between them. CDR3 bases: TGCGCCAGCAGCTTGCTCAGTGGCGGCTACGAGCAGTACTTC. Residues: CASSLLSGGYEQYF.

This clonotype has ten or more counts. The J gene is TRBJ1-1, the V gene TRBV6-6; D is unclear. Trimming cost V 5 bases and J 3 bases, with 7 bases left between them. Looked up from germline, CDR1 is MNHNY and CDR2 is SVGAGI (reference sequence). The CDR3 totals 12 residues. The DNA for the CDR3 is TGTGCCAGCAGTCCCGGGTACACTGAAGCTTTCTTT. Translation gives CASSPGYTEAFF.

As regards this clonotype: Being one base from a much bigger clone, this may be a read error. The CDR3 does not close with the conserved phenylalanine or tryptophan, likely indicating a read error. This chain connects TRBV12-3 or TRBV12-4 to TRBJ2-3; 9 bases fit TRBD2. After removal of 6 bases from V and 2 bases from J, the junction contained 6 bases not matched to a gene. CDR3 length equals 15 residues. The DNA of the CDR3 is TGTGCCAGCAGCCTTAGCGGGGGCCTCACAGATACGCAGTATATT. It is translated as CASSLSGGLTDTQYI.

In this sample, this clonotype turned up many times. This chain joins TRBV5-1 and TRBJ2-7; TRBD1 is a possible D gene (5 bases). CDR1 and CDR2 from the germline V gene are SGHRS and YFSETQ. V lost 3 bases to trimming and J lost 3 bases, with 16 bases between them. The CDR3 loop spans 15 amino acids. The CDR3 here is CASSSTDTAHYEQYF. The CDR3 bases are TGCGCCAGCAGCTCTACGGACACGGCCCACTACGAGCAGTACTTC.

The chain links TRBV5-1 to TRBJ1-1; D not resolved. The CDR3 consists of 12 residues. V shed 0 bases and J shed 6 bases, with 6 bases lying between them. Germline CDR1 and CDR2: SGHRS and YFSETQ. CDR3 region: CASSLAGSEAFF. The CDR3 bases are TGCGCCAGCAGCTTGGCCGGGTCTGAAGCTTTCTTT. Combining the CDR3 with reference TRBV5-1 and TRBJ1-1 gives the whole variable domain KAGVTQTPRYLIKTRGQQVTLSCSPISGHRSVSWYQQTPGQGLQFLFEYFSETQRNKGNFPGRFSGRQFSNSRSEMNVSTLELGDSALYLCASSLAGSEAFFGQGTRLTVV.